This T cell receptor beta chain was sequenced in a study of beta chain features in type 1 diabetes. cDNA synthesis used the whole RNA isolate, giving expressed TCRB sequences. Clones were read by immunoSEQ multiplex PCR, and TCRdb kept only the in-frame ones, dropping some. This repertoire shows hundreds of thousands of clones, 15% to 17% found once; its top ten account for roughly 0.098%. The CDR3 runs to 14 residues. Unmatched junction bases numbered 6, after V lost 8 bases and J lost 1 base. Germline-derived CDR1 and CDR2 are SGHRS and YFSETQ. The receptor was derived from a young man in good health. The chain links TRBV5-1 to TRBJ2-1; 7 nucleotides line up with TRBD2. Specimen: naive CD4+ T cells from blood. The CDR3 region is CARSGDESYNEQFF. The CDR3 bases are TGCGCCAGGAGCGGGGATGAGTCCTACAATGAGCAGTTCTTC.